This TCR beta chain was identified in a study of cytomegalovirus exposure and HLA in healthy donors. Whole-study results and caveats: A cluster of highly shared sequence variants was likely a sequencing artifact.

The CMV serostatus of this donor went unrecorded. The CDR3 totals 19 residues. The V and J ends lost 4 bases and 0 bases respectively, with 23 bases between them. The germline CDR1 and CDR2 sequences are SGHDT and YYEEEE. For this clone: Its antigen remains unidentified.

PCR amplification relied on 60 Vbeta primers (plus 13 Jbeta primers). Repertoires were generated with immunoSEQ multiplex PCR, while TCRdb's copy carries only in-frame clones and drops some. This repertoire shows some 120,000 clones, over 60% found once; its top ten account for roughly 3.7%. This clonotype originated in a human donor in good health. The chain carries TRBV5-6 and TRBJ2-4; D may be TRBD1 (5 bases). The sample taken for sequencing was PBMCs. CDR3 protein: CASSPGGASFNLAKNIQYF. Here the CDR3 DNA reads TGTGCCAGCAGCCCCGGTGGGGCCTCCTTCAATTTAGCCAAAAACATTCAGTACTTC.